These 12 T cell receptor beta chains share one sample of origin, sequenced in a study of T cells in Graves' hyperthyroidism and ophthalmopathy. Authors of the study amplified TCR beta CDR3 regions from RNA transcripts. The HTBI set primed first-round TCR CDR3 RT-PCR. TCRdb re-analysed the multiplex PCR reads in MiXCR, keeping a single row per CDR3 protein. The table includes around 690,000 distinct CDR3 sequences, about 20% detected once. Sequenced input: blood. All receptors derive from a young man with Graves' ophthalmopathy.

This clonotype was seen repeatedly, ten times or more. The chain has TRBV7-9 and TRBJ1-1; D perhaps matches TRBD1 (6 bases). The germline V and J ends were trimmed by 5 bases and 3 bases, with 16 bases remaining between them. Germline lookup yields CDR1 SEHNR and CDR2 FQNEAQ (reference sequence). This CDR3 has 15 amino acids. CDR3 coding DNA: TGTGCCAGCAGCCCCCGGGACATAGGAGACACTGAAGCTTTCTTT. Residues: CASSPRDIGDTEAFF.

There are a few counts of this clonotype. This CDR3 reads CASSPIVAGELFF. The CDR3 DNA sequence: TGTGCCAGCAGCCCCATCGTTGCCGGGGAGCTGTTTTTT. The chain recombines TRBV14 with TRBJ2-2; D uncertain. Per the germline V gene, CDR1 is SGHDN and CDR2 is FVKESK. This CDR3 is built from 13 residues. Trimming cost V 4 bases and J 6 bases, with 9 bases left between them.

This clonotype was detected only a few times. CDR3 protein: CASSVQGITDTQYF. The DNA of the CDR3 is TGTGCCAGCAGTGTACAGGGGATTACAGATACGCAGTATTTT. The chain uses TRBV2 and TRBJ2-3; 7 bases map to TRBD1. The V segment lost 4 bases and the J segment 3 bases; nucleotides outside the gene matches: 4. Germline CDR1 and CDR2: SNHLY and FYNNEI. The CDR3 consists of 14 residues.

This clonotype occurred many times. The rearrangement joins TRBV2 to TRBJ1-1; D gene ambiguous. The CDR3 is 17 residues long. V lost 2 bases to trimming and J lost 1 base, with 17 bases between them. The germline CDR1 and CDR2 sequences are SNHLY and FYNNEI. CDR3: CASSEMGRPSENTEAFF. DNA for the CDR3: TGTGCCAGCAGTGAAATGGGCAGACCCTCCGAGAACACTGAAGCTTTCTTT.

The genes are TRBV6-5 and TRBJ2-6; perhaps TRBD1 as D (6 bases). Germline loops: CDR1 MNHEY, CDR2 SVGAGI. The CDR3 consists of 17 residues. Trimming removed 2 bases from V and 0 bases from J, with 11 bases in between. In DNA form, the CDR3 reads TGTGCCAGCAGTTACCCTCTACAGGGCTCTGGGGCCAACGTCCTGACTTTC. Encoded protein: CASSYPLQGSGANVLTF.

This clonotype has only a few counts. The chain carries TRBV28 and TRBJ2-2; D not resolved. The V end lost 9 bases, the J end lost 3 bases, and 11 bases lay between the germline ends. Germline assignment: CDR1 MDHEN and CDR2 SYDVKM. CDR3 length: 13 residues. The CDR3 region has the DNA TGTGCCAGTTATGACTGGCACACCGGGGAGCTGTTTTTT. Translation gives CASYDWHTGELFF. The full variable domain, rest sourced from reference TRBV28 and TRBJ2-2, is DVKVTQSSRYLVKRTGEKVFLECVQDMDHENMFWYRQDPGLGLRLIYFSYDVKMKEKGDIPEGYSVSREKKERFSLILESASTNQTSMYLCASYDWHTGELFFGEGSRLTVL.

The CDR3 spells CASSVQRLSNQPQHF. CDR3 bases: TGTGCCAGCAGCGTCCAACGTCTCAGCAATCAGCCCCAGCATTTT. V gene TRBV7-2 combines with J gene TRBJ1-5; no clear D gene. The CDR3 is 15 amino acids. CDR1 is SGHTA and CDR2 is FQGNSA in the germline V gene. Trimming removed 5 bases at V and 1 base at J, with 12 bases between. Based on the CDR3 plus reference TRBV7-2 and TRBJ1-5, the full variable domain is GAGVSQSPSNKVTEKGKDVELRCDPISGHTALYWYRQSLGQGLEFLIYFQGNSAPDKSGLPSDRFSAERTGGSVSTLTIQRTQQEDSAVYLCASSVQRLSNQPQHFGDGTRLSIL.

This clonotype was observed a handful of times. The chain couples TRBV27 to TRBJ2-1; perhaps TRBD2 as D (5 bases). V dropped 5 bases and J dropped 11 bases, with 16 bases sitting between them. The germline CDR1 and CDR2 sequences are MNHEY and SMNVEV (reference sequence). The CDR3 is made up of 13 amino acids. CDR3 DNA sequence: TGTGCCAGCAGTGCCGACCCTCGGGGTCAGCAGTTCTTC. Translated: CASSADPRGQQFF.

This clonotype was detected only a few times. The rearrangement joins TRBV6-1 to TRBJ2-3; 14 bases align to TRBD2. V was pared by 7 bases and J by 4 bases, with 16 bases of the junction left unmatched. This CDR3 contains 19 residues. Germline CDR1 reads MNHNS; CDR2 reads SASEGT. The CDR3 DNA sequence: TGTGCCAGCAAACGGGGGACTAGCGGGAGTAGAGGGATCGCAGATACGCAGTATTTT. Its translation: CASKRGTSGSRGIADTQYF.

The genes are TRBV6-2 or TRBV6-3 and TRBJ2-5; 11 bases agree with TRBD1. V trimming: 1 base; J trimming: 5 bases; junction bases outside the gene matches: 6. Germline V lookup: CDR1 MNHEY, CDR2 SVGEGT. This CDR3 is 16 amino acids long. In nucleotides, the CDR3 is TGTGCCAGCAGTTACTTGGACAGGGGGCTTCGGGAGACCCAGTACTTC. This gives the protein CASSYLDRGLRETQYF.

This clonotype appeared a few times. This chain links TRBV6-1 with TRBJ2-5; a possible D gene is TRBD2 (5 bases). In germline, CDR1 is MNHNS, CDR2 SASEGT. This CDR3 is built from 14 residues. Trimming took off 9 bases at V and 5 bases at J, with 19 bases between the two ends. CDR3 loop: CASTRTDPGETQYF. CDR3 sequence (DNA): TGTGCCAGTACGAGGACGGACCCGGGGGAGACCCAGTACTTC.

A few counts support this clonotype. This sequence joins TRBV2 and TRBJ2-3, with TRBD1 identical over 7 bases. From germline, CDR1 is SNHLY and CDR2 FYNNEI. The CDR3 is 15 amino acids. With V trimmed by 6 bases and J by 2 bases, 8 bases remained unmatched. DNA for the CDR3: TGTGCCAGCAGCAAACAGGGGACCTCCACAGATACGCAGTATTTT. Translating gives CASSKQGTSTDTQYF.